The 19 T cell receptor beta chains given below trace back to one sample, sequenced in a study of blood T cell repertoires in COVID-19. The data were produced by immunoSEQ multiplex PCR, yet TCRdb's version contains in-frame clones alone and is incomplete. The table lists under 150,000 clones, 70% to 80% of them singletons. The material sequenced was peripheral blood. These receptor sequences come from a human donor in a cohort sampled during active COVID-19.

This chain links TRBV7-9 with TRBJ2-7; D might be TRBD1 (5 bases). The CDR3 consists of 15 residues. Germline CDR1 is SEHNR and CDR2 is FQNEAQ (reference sequence). The ends were cut back, 5 bases at V and 0 bases at J, with 14 bases in the middle. The CDR3 here is CASSPPGAPSYEQYF. In nucleotides, the CDR3 is TGTGCCAGCAGCCCTCCTGGGGCCCCCTCCTACGAGCAGTACTTC. Looking up the rest from reference TRBV7-9 and TRBJ2-7 gives the full variable domain: DTGVSQNPRHKITKRGQNVTFRCDPISEHNRLYWYRQTLGQGPEFLTYFQNEAQLEKSRLLSDRFSAERPKGSFSTLEIQRTEQGDSAMYLCASSPPGAPSYEQYFGPGTRLTVT.

Notes on this clone: A much larger clone sits a single nucleotide away, making a read error possible. The genes are TRBV5-8 and TRBJ1-1, with 8 positions matching TRBD1. J was trimmed by 0 bases and V by 4 bases; bases with no gene match: 2. This CDR3 region has 14 residues. Germline CDR1 SGHTS, CDR2 YDEGEE. CDR3 nucleotide sequence: TGTGCCAGCAGCCTGACAGGGGTGAACACTGAAGCTTTCTTT. This encodes CASSLTGVNTEAFF.

V gene TRBV11-2 combines with J gene TRBJ2-1; TRBD2 aligns across 10 bases. CDR1 and CDR2 from the germline V gene are SGHAT and FQNNGV. The CDR3 spans 14 residues. V dropped 5 bases and J dropped 9; count of bases not matched to a gene: 7. CDR3 nucleotides: TGTGCCAGCAGCGCAGCGGGGGGGCGTCGTGAGCAGTTCTTC. Translation gives CASSAAGGRREQFF.

The V gene is TRBV6-2 or TRBV6-3, the J gene TRBJ2-7; 11 positions match TRBD2. The V segment lost 7 bases and the J segment 4 bases; nucleotides outside the gene matches: 9. The CDR3 length is 15 residues. The germline CDR1 and CDR2 sequences are MNHEY and SVGEGT. CDR3 loop: CASTPSGTSGYEQYF. CDR3 nucleotides: TGTGCCAGCACCCCGTCCGGGACTAGCGGATACGAGCAGTACTTC.

The chain employs TRBV3-1 (or the pseudogene TRBV3-2) and TRBJ2-5, with D unresolved. Germline V gene lookup returns CDR1 LGHDT and CDR2 YNNKEL (reference sequence). The CDR3 totals 14 residues. With 4 bases removed from V and 1 base from J, the gap between germline ends came to 10 bases. The CDR3 nucleotides read TGTGCCAGCAGCCCCAGCGCCTTCCAAGAGACCCAGTACTTC. Protein sequence: CASSPSAFQETQYF.

CDR3 amino acids: CASGGGWNSPLHF. As DNA, the CDR3 is TGTGCCAGCGGAGGCGGTTGGAATTCACCCCTCCACTTT. This chain links TRBV5-4 with TRBJ1-6; D remains ambiguous. This CDR3 has 13 residues. Germline V gives CDR1 SGHNT, CDR2 YYREEE (reference sequence). The germline V and J ends were trimmed by 7 bases and 7 bases, with 12 bases remaining between them.

The chain couples TRBV5-5 to TRBJ1-4, with D perhaps matching TRBD1 (5 bases). Germline V gives CDR1 SGHKS, CDR2 YYEKEE (reference sequence). The CDR3 sequence is 13 residues long. V shed 6 bases and J shed 4 bases, with 10 bases lying between them. CDR3 nucleotides: TGTGCCAGCACCCCCCAGGGTAATGAAAAACTGTTTTTT. Translating it yields CASTPQGNEKLFF.

The V gene is TRBV3-1 (or the pseudogene TRBV3-2), the J gene TRBJ1-2; 8 nucleotides line up with TRBD1. Germline V gene data show CDR1 as LGHDT and CDR2 as YNNKEL (reference sequence). Trimming took 4 bases from V and 3 from J; bases not matched to a gene: 7. The CDR3 is 15 amino acids. CDR3 region: CASSLGTGSHYGYTF. The CDR3 DNA sequence: TGTGCCAGCAGCCTCGGGACAGGTTCCCACTATGGCTACACCTTC.

The rearrangement joins TRBV7-9 to TRBJ2-6; TRBD1 is a possible D gene (6 bases). The V and J ends lost 2 bases and 4 bases respectively, with 18 bases between them. The CDR3 consists of 18 residues. Germline V gene sequence: CDR1 SEHNR, CDR2 FQNEAQ (reference sequence). CDR3 in amino acids: CASSLSWQGKAGANVLTF. For the CDR3, the DNA is TGTGCCAGCAGCTTATCTTGGCAGGGGAAAGCCGGGGCCAACGTCCTGACTTTC.

The chain links TRBV2 to TRBJ1-1; a possible D gene is TRBD1 (6 bases). There are 14 residues in the CDR3. Germline CDR1 is SNHLY and CDR2 is FYNNEI. V dropped 3 bases and J dropped 10 bases, with 18 bases sitting between them. CDR3 protein: CASSDPLTGPGAFF. The CDR3 DNA follows: TGTGCCAGCAGTGATCCCCTGACAGGCCCCGGAGCTTTCTTT.

The V call is TRBV7-6, the J call TRBJ2-5; D is ambiguous. The V end was cut by 4 bases, the J end by 0 bases, with 3 bases between. The CDR3 is 12 amino acids. Germline CDR1 SGHVS, CDR2 FNYEAQ. In nucleotides, the CDR3 is TGTGCCAGCAGCTCTTACCAAGAGACCCAGTACTTC. Translating gives CASSSYQETQYF.

This clone was observed a few times. This rearrangement joins TRBV6-5 to TRBJ1-2; D is undetermined. V lost 8 bases and J lost 8, with 18 bases in between. Germline V lookup: CDR1 MNHEY, CDR2 SVGAGI. The CDR3 has 13 amino acids. This CDR3 reads CASAPGGSYGYTF. Written as DNA, the CDR3 is TGTGCCAGCGCCCCGGGTGGGTCATACGGCTACACCTTC.

V gene TRBV3-1 (or the pseudogene TRBV3-2) combines with J gene TRBJ2-7; 7 bases agree with TRBD1. CDR3 length: 14 residues. V lost 4 bases and J lost 2; bases outside the gene matches: 5. Per germline, CDR1 LGHDT and CDR2 YNNKEL (reference sequence). CDR3 amino acids: CASSRTGQTYEQYF. DNA for the CDR3: TGTGCCAGCAGCCGAACGGGACAGACCTACGAGCAGTACTTC.

The genes are TRBV27 and TRBJ1-3, with a possible D match to TRBD1 (6 bases). V dropped 6 bases and J dropped 4 bases, with 19 bases sitting between them. The CDR3 runs 16 residues. CDR1 MNHEY and CDR2 SMNVEV come from the germline V gene (reference sequence). The chain's CDR3 is CASSPPGGRLGNTIYF. CDR3 DNA: TGTGCCAGCAGCCCTCCCGGGGGGCGCTTAGGAAACACCATATATTTT.

The chain recombines TRBV2 with TRBJ1-1; D is undetermined. The CDR3 extends over 13 amino acids. The V gene's germline CDR1 is SNHLY and CDR2 FYNNEI. Deletions cut 4 bases from V and 0 bases from J, with 6 bases between. CDR3 sequence (DNA): TGTGCCAGCAGTGCGGGGATGAACACTGAAGCTTTCTTT. Amino acid sequence: CASSAGMNTEAFF.

This rearrangement joins TRBV5-4 to TRBJ1-2; the match to TRBD1 covers 8 bases. The junction had 10 bases not matched to a gene; V was cut back by 0 bases and J by 12 bases. The germline V gene encodes CDR1 SGHNT and CDR2 YYREEE (reference sequence). This CDR3 contains 14 residues. CDR3 loop: CASSLVDRALGDTF. The CDR3, as DNA: TGTGCCAGCAGCTTGGTGGACAGGGCACTAGGGGACACCTTC. The entire variable domain, with the rest obtained from reference TRBV5-4 and TRBJ1-2, is as follows: ETGVTQSPTHLIKTRGQQVTLRCSSQSGHNTVSWYQQALGQGPQFIFQYYREEENGRGNFPPRFSGLQFPNYSSELNVNALELDDSALYLCASSLVDRALGDTFGSGTRLTVV.

The genes are TRBV10-2 and TRBJ2-3, with D maybe TRBD2 (6 bases). The germline V gene has CDR1 WSHSY and CDR2 SAAADI. Trimming took 6 bases from V and 1 from J, leaving 11 bases between them. The CDR3 is made up of 14 amino acids. The CDR3 is CASSLSGRTDTQYF. Written as DNA, the CDR3 is TGCGCCAGCAGCCTTAGCGGACGCACAGATACGCAGTATTTT.

This clone was counted once. J is TRBJ2-7 and V is TRBV7-9, with TRBD1 identical over 8 bases. V shed 5 bases, J shed 3 bases, and the junction held 12 bases outside the gene matches. CDR1 SEHNR and CDR2 FQNEAQ come from the germline V gene (reference sequence). This CDR3 has 16 amino acids. As DNA, the CDR3 is TGTGCCAGCAGCCCCAGTATCGGGGGACAGGACTACGAGCAGTACTTC. This translates into CASSPSIGGQDYEQYF.

The V and J genes are TRBV19 and TRBJ2-2; 12 positions agree with TRBD2. V dropped 5 bases and J dropped 6; count of bases not matched to a gene: 7. Looked up from germline, CDR1 is LNHDA and CDR2 is SQIVND (reference sequence). The CDR3 is 16 residues long. The CDR3 is CASSSLAGGPPGELFF. For the CDR3, the DNA is TGTGCCAGTAGTTCTCTAGCGGGGGGGCCTCCCGGGGAGCTGTTTTTT. The variable domain in full, completed from reference TRBV19 and TRBJ2-2, reads DGGITQSPKYLFRKEGQNVTLSCEQNLNHDAMYWYRQDPGQGLRLIYYSQIVNDFQKGDIAEGYSVSREKKESFPLTVTSAQKNPTAFYLCASSSLAGGPPGELFFGEGSRLTVL.